These 21 T cell receptor beta chains were all obtained from the same sample, sequenced in a study of T-cell memory formation after mild COVID-19. MiXCR was run by TCRdb on the 5' RACE reads, yielding one entry per CDR3 protein. The sample includes roughly 500,000 distinct CDR3 sequences, around 21% of them seen just once. Input material: PBMCs or a T cell subset sorted from them (not recorded which). The source is an adult woman who had mild COVID-19 (a few samples of this study predate the infection). Cell type and time point are not known.

This clonotype was seen more than once but under ten times. The V gene is TRBV24-1, the J gene TRBJ1-2; tentative D call: TRBD1 (6 bases). The CDR3 covers 17 residues. V shed 4 bases and J shed 4 bases, with 21 bases lying between them. Germline CDR1 and CDR2: KGHDR and SFDVKD. CDR3 loop: CATSDPTQGNRSYGYTF. Here the CDR3 DNA reads TGTGCCACCAGTGACCCCACTCAGGGGAATCGCTCCTATGGCTACACCTTC.

This clonotype was seen more than once but under ten times. The V and J genes are TRBV4-1 and TRBJ2-5, with 9 bases matching TRBD1. Germline V gene data show CDR1 as MGHRA and CDR2 as YSYEKL. V lost 4 bases to trimming and J lost 1 base; unmatched junction nucleotides: 7. The CDR3 has 16 amino acids. The CDR3: CASSLTGGTAQETQYF. In DNA, the CDR3 is TGCGCCAGCAGCCTTACAGGGGGCACGGCCCAAGAGACCCAGTACTTC.

This clonotype was picked up a small number of times. The CDR3 reads CASSPDSYTDTQYF. CDR3 coding DNA: TGCGCCAGCAGCCCGGACAGCTACACAGATACGCAGTATTTT. V and J are TRBV5-1 and TRBJ2-3, with D perhaps TRBD1 (6 bases). The V end was cut by 4 bases, the J end by 2 bases, with 11 bases between. The V gene's germline CDR1 is SGHRS and CDR2 YFSETQ. The CDR3 totals 14 residues.

In its sample, this clonotype was seen many times. This rearrangement joins TRBV10-3 to TRBJ2-7; 8 bases map to TRBD1. V lost 4 bases to trimming and J lost 4 bases; unmatched junction nucleotides: 6. Germline V CDR1 and CDR2: ENHRY, SYGVKD. The CDR3 has 14 amino acids. DNA of the CDR3: TGTGCCATCAGTGTTGACAGGGGACCATACGAGCAGTACTTC. Its translation: CAISVDRGPYEQYF.

This clonotype was seen more than once but under ten times. The chain carries TRBV12-5 and TRBJ1-2; TRBD1 matches at 8 bases. Looked up from germline, CDR1 is LGHNT and CDR2 is FRNRAP. The CDR3 consists of 14 residues. The V gene end was trimmed by 3 bases and the J gene end by 4 bases; junction bases not matched to a gene: 4. CDR3 sequence: CASGFAQGAYGYTF. The CDR3 bases are TGTGCTAGTGGTTTTGCCCAGGGGGCCTATGGCTACACCTTC.

This clonotype was observed a few times. V and J are TRBV7-9 and TRBJ2-6, with D hard to call. This CDR3 is built from 14 residues. V was shortened by 4 bases and J by 5 bases, with 9 bases between the two germline ends. Germline V lookup: CDR1 SEHNR, CDR2 FQNEAQ (reference sequence). CDR3 in amino acids: CASSWVYRANVLTF. The CDR3 DNA sequence: TGTGCCAGCAGCTGGGTCTATAGGGCCAACGTCCTGACTTTC.

This chain connects TRBV20-1 to TRBJ1-1; TRBD1 is a possible D gene (6 bases). The CDR3 spans 13 residues. The germline V and J ends were trimmed by 6 bases and 6 bases, with 17 bases remaining between them. Germline V gene data show CDR1 as DFQATT and CDR2 as SNEGSKA (reference sequence). The CDR3 reads CSARTGARAEAFF. DNA for the CDR3: TGCAGTGCGAGAACGGGGGCTCGGGCTGAAGCTTTCTTT.

The chain employs TRBV15 and TRBJ2-5; 11 bases are a match to TRBD2. The CDR3 loop spans 18 amino acids. CDR1 and CDR2 (germline): LNHNV, YYDKDF (reference sequence). Unmatched junction bases numbered 7, after V lost 1 base and J lost 0 bases. The CDR3 region is CATSRVWTSGPYQETQYF. CDR3 nucleotide sequence: TGTGCCACCAGCAGAGTCTGGACTAGCGGGCCGTACCAAGAGACCCAGTACTTC.

The gene calls are TRBV29-1 and TRBJ1-1, with D uncertain. The CDR3 covers 13 residues. Germline-derived CDR1 and CDR2 are SQVTM and ANQGSEA. V lost 1 base and J lost 1, with 7 bases in between. The CDR3 coding sequence is TGCAGCGTTGAAGGGCCCCCGAACACTGAAGCTTTCTTT. Translating it yields CSVEGPPNTEAFF. Variable domain in full (rest from reference TRBV29-1 and TRBJ1-1): SAVISQKPSRDICQRGTSLTIQCQVDSQVTMMFWYRQQPGQSLTLIATANQGSEATYESGFVIDKFPISRPNLTFSTLTVSNMSPEDSSIYLCSVEGPPNTEAFFGQGTRLTVV.

This clonotype was found once. V is TRBV29-1 and J is TRBJ1-5; D possibly corresponds to TRBD1 (5 bases). Germline V gives CDR1 SQVTM, CDR2 ANQGSEA. V lost 4 bases to trimming and J lost 6 bases, with 10 bases between them. This CDR3 is 12 amino acids long. CDR3 DNA: TGCAGCGTTGCGTCGGGGGGTCAGCCCCAGCATTTT. It yields the protein CSVASGGQPQHF.

The table lists this clonotype with a few counts. The chain has TRBV6-5 and TRBJ2-5, with a possible D match to TRBD2 (5 bases). The germline gives CDR1 MNHEY, CDR2 SVGAGI. V gave up 0 bases and J gave up 0 bases, with 14 bases separating them. CDR3 length: 17 amino acids. This CDR3 reads CASSYSYGGPNQETQYF. The DNA for the CDR3 is TGTGCCAGCAGTTACTCATATGGAGGTCCAAACCAAGAGACCCAGTACTTC.

This rearrangement joins TRBV30 to TRBJ1-5; TRBD1 is a possible D gene (6 bases). The germline V and J ends were trimmed by 3 bases and 1 base, with 13 bases remaining between them. The length of the CDR3 is 15 residues. The germline V gene has CDR1 GTSNPN and CDR2 SVGIG (reference sequence). CDR3 nucleotides: TGTGCCTGGAGCAACGGACAGTTAAGCAATCAGCCCCAGCATTTT. Translation: CAWSNGQLSNQPQHF.

The J gene is TRBJ1-1, the V gene TRBV27, with TRBD1 as a possible D gene (5 bases). The CDR3 contains 14 residues. CDR1 and CDR2 (germline): MNHEY, SMNVEV (reference sequence). Trimming took 1 base from V and 11 from J, leaving 17 bases between them. CDR3 protein: CASSLFGKQGVAFF. CDR3 sequence (DNA): TGTGCCAGCAGTTTATTTGGGAAACAAGGGGTTGCTTTCTTT.

The rearrangement uses TRBV11-2 and TRBJ2-7, with no clear D. This CDR3 comprises 13 residues. The ends were cut back, 0 bases at V and 4 bases at J, with 7 bases in the middle. Looked up from germline, CDR1 is SGHAT and CDR2 is FQNNGV. The CDR3 reads CASSLDLRYEQYF. The DNA for the CDR3 is TGTGCCAGCAGCTTAGATTTGCGGTACGAGCAGTACTTC. The full variable domain, completed using reference TRBV11-2 and TRBJ2-7, is EAGVAQSPRYKIIEKRQSVAFWCNPISGHATLYWYQQILGQGPKLLIQFQNNGVVDDSQLPKDRFSAERLKGVDSTLKIQPAKLEDSAVYLCASSLDLRYEQYFGPGTRLTVT.

In this sample, this clonotype turned up a few times. The chain combines TRBV6-5 with TRBJ1-2, with a possible D match to TRBD1 (5 bases). This CDR3 has 13 amino acids. Looked up from germline, CDR1 is MNHEY and CDR2 is SVGAGI. V lost 2 bases, J lost 7 bases, and 11 bases lay in between. The CDR3, as DNA: TGTGCCAGCAGTTACAGCAGGGTATCTGGCTACACCTTC. Translating gives CASSYSRVSGYTF.

The V call is TRBV11-2, the J call TRBJ2-1; D unresolved. V lost 1 base and J lost 10, with 14 bases in between. Germline loops: CDR1 SGHAT, CDR2 FQNNGV. The CDR3 is 14 amino acids. The DNA for the CDR3 is TGTGCCAGCAGCTTAGCGAGTAAAGGGTCGGAGCAGTTCTTC. Protein product: CASSLASKGSEQFF. Full variable domain (missing parts from reference TRBV11-2 and TRBJ2-1): EAGVAQSPRYKIIEKRQSVAFWCNPISGHATLYWYQQILGQGPKLLIQFQNNGVVDDSQLPKDRFSAERLKGVDSTLKIQPAKLEDSAVYLCASSLASKGSEQFFGPGTRLTVL.

This clonotype turned up a few times. The gene calls are TRBV9 and TRBJ2-6, with a possible D match to TRBD1 (6 bases). The CDR3 is 17 residues long. V was trimmed by 0 bases and J by 0 bases, leaving 10 bases between them. Germline values: CDR1 SGDLS, CDR2 YYNGEE. CDR3 sequence reads: CASSVGTAVSGANVLTF. For the CDR3, the DNA is TGTGCCAGCAGCGTAGGGACAGCAGTCTCTGGGGCCAACGTCCTGACTTTC.

Only a few counts were recorded for this clonotype. V and J are TRBV29-1 and TRBJ1-2; D remains unclear. The V end lost 5 bases, the J end lost 3 bases, and 10 bases lay between the germline ends. Germline V CDR1 and CDR2: SQVTM, ANQGSEA. This CDR3 region has 12 residues. The DNA for the CDR3 is TGCAGCGTTCCCCGACCCGACTATGGCTACACCTTC. Amino acid sequence: CSVPRPDYGYTF.

In this sample, this clonotype turned up a few times. The chain joins TRBV2 to TRBJ2-7; D may be TRBD2 (5 bases). V was cut by 6 bases and J by 3 bases, with 18 bases left in between. The length of the CDR3 is 15 residues. Germline loops: CDR1 SNHLY, CDR2 FYNNEI. CDR3 sequence (DNA): TGTGCCAGCAGGGAACAAGCGGCCAGTTACTACGAGCAGTACTTC. The encoded protein is CASREQAASYYEQYF.

V gene TRBV11-2 combines with J gene TRBJ2-7; perhaps D is TRBD1 or TRBD2 (5 bases each). The germline gives CDR1 SGHAT, CDR2 FQNNGV. The length of the CDR3 is 14 residues. Trimming took off 4 bases at V and 0 bases at J, with 10 bases between the two ends. The DNA of the CDR3 is TGTGCCAGCAGCTCGGGGCGCGACTCCTACGAGCAGTACTTC. Protein: CASSSGRDSYEQYF. The full variable domain, in which reference TRBV11-2 and TRBJ2-7 provide the parts outside the CDR3, is EAGVAQSPRYKIIEKRQSVAFWCNPISGHATLYWYQQILGQGPKLLIQFQNNGVVDDSQLPKDRFSAERLKGVDSTLKIQPAKLEDSAVYLCASSSGRDSYEQYFGPGTRLTVT.

This clonotype has just a few counts. The DNA for the CDR3 is TGTGCCAGCTGGAGCGGGGGGGACAATGAGCAGTTCTTC. Encoded protein: CASWSGGDNEQFF. The V and J genes are TRBV7-6 and TRBJ2-1; TRBD2 matches 10 bases. The germline CDR1 and CDR2 sequences are SGHVS and FNYEAQ. There are 13 residues in the CDR3. V lost 8 bases to trimming and J lost 5 bases; unmatched junction nucleotides: 3.